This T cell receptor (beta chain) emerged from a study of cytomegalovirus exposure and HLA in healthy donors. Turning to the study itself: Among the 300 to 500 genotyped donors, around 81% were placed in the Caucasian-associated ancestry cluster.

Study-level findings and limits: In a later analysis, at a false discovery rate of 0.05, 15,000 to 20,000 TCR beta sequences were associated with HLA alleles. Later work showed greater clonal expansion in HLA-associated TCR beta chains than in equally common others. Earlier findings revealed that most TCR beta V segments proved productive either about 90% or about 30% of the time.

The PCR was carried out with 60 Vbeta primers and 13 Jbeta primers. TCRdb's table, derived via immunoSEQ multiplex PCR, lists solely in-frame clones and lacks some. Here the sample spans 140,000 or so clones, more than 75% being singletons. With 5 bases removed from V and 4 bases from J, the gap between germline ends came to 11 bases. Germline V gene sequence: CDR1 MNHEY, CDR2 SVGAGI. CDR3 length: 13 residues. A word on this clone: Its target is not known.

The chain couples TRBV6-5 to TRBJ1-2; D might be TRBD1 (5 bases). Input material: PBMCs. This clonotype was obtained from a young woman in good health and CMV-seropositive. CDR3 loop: CASSETGSYGYTF. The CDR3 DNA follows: TGTGCCAGCAGTGAAACAGGTTCCTATGGCTACACCTTC.